Below are 13 T cell receptor beta chains sequenced from a single sample in a study of cytomegalovirus exposure and HLA in healthy donors. PCR employed 60 Vbeta and 13 Jbeta primers. The method was immunoSEQ multiplex PCR; TCRdb's version includes in-frame clones alone and lacks a portion of them. The sample lists 130,000 or so clones, approximately 8% seen once, with 6% to 7.5% in the top ten. Sequenced: PBMCs. Every receptor here comes from a woman aged 40 to 55 in good health and CMV-seropositive.

The V gene is TRBV29-1, the J gene TRBJ2-1; TRBD1 matches 11 bases. CDR3 length equals 15 residues. J gave up 6 bases and V 4 bases, and 8 bases lay outside the gene matches. Looked up from germline, CDR1 is SQVTM and CDR2 is ANQGSEA. CDR3 sequence: CSVGFRDRGFNEQFF. CDR3 DNA: TGCAGCGTTGGTTTCCGGGACAGGGGGTTCAATGAGCAGTTCTTC.

This clone was recorded a few times. This chain uses TRBV19 with TRBJ2-3, with D perhaps matching TRBD2 (5 bases). The V gene lost 5 bases and the J gene lost 1 base, with 13 bases spanning the gap. The CDR3 covers 15 residues. Germline values: CDR1 LNHDA, CDR2 SQIVND (reference sequence). CDR3 protein: CASSPGLLGTDTQYF. CDR3 nucleotide sequence: TGTGCCAGTAGTCCCGGACTTTTAGGCACAGATACGCAGTATTTT.

V gene TRBV27 combines with J gene TRBJ2-3; 7 nucleotides align to TRBD1. Germline V gives CDR1 MNHEY, CDR2 SMNVEV (reference sequence). After removal of 5 bases from V and 11 bases from J, the junction contained 7 bases not matched to a gene. The CDR3 loop spans 12 amino acids. CDR3 sequence reads: CASSPKTGRQYF. Here the CDR3 DNA reads TGTGCCAGCAGTCCTAAGACAGGGCGGCAGTATTTT.

This clone was counted many times. The V call is TRBV7-9, the J call TRBJ1-1; no definite D call. The CDR3 totals 14 residues. Germline CDR1 SEHNR, CDR2 FQNEAQ (reference sequence). Trimming pared 1 base from V and 2 bases from J, leaving 8 bases between. CDR3 residues: CASSLGHSNTEAFF. DNA of the CDR3: TGTGCCAGCAGCTTAGGACACTCCAACACTGAAGCTTTCTTT.

This clone came up a few times. The chain recombines TRBV19 with TRBJ1-1, with D possibly matching TRBD1 (5 bases). From germline, CDR1 is LNHDA and CDR2 SQIVND (reference sequence). The length of the CDR3 is 14 residues. Deletions cut 3 bases from V and 1 base from J, with 9 bases between. The chain's CDR3 is CASSMDIRNTEAFF. CDR3 sequence (DNA): TGTGCCAGTAGTATGGACATCAGGAACACTGAAGCTTTCTTT.

The rearrangement uses TRBV20-1 and TRBJ2-7, with 11 bases matching TRBD1. Germline lookup yields CDR1 DFQATT and CDR2 SNEGSKA (reference sequence). The CDR3 contains 11 residues. The CDR3 bases are TGCTCAGGACAGGGGGCCCACGAGCAGTACTTC. This translates into CSGQGAHEQYF.

This clone was picked up a small number of times. The gene calls are TRBV7-6 and TRBJ1-2; the match to TRBD1 covers 10 bases. CDR1 and CDR2 from the germline V gene are SGHVS and FNYEAQ. The CDR3 spans 15 residues. V lost 4 bases, J lost 3 bases, and 5 bases stayed unmatched. The CDR3 sequence is CASSSRTGGDYGYTF. The DNA of the CDR3 is TGTGCCAGCAGCTCCAGGACAGGGGGGGACTATGGCTACACCTTC. The full variable domain, rest sourced from reference TRBV7-6 and TRBJ1-2, is GAGVSQSPRYKVTKRGQDVALRCDPISGHVSLYWYRQALGQGPEFLTYFNYEAQQDKSGLPNDRFSAERPEGSISTLTIQRTEQRDSAMYRCASSSRTGGDYGYTFGSGTRLTVV.

This clone was found many times. The chain recombines TRBV25-1 with TRBJ1-2; maybe TRBD1 (6 bases). CDR3 length: 17 amino acids. V lost 1 base to trimming and J lost 4 bases, with 19 bases between them. Germline V lookup: CDR1 MGHDK, CDR2 SYGVNS. The CDR3 loop is CASSELDSPAFVYGYTF. The DNA for the CDR3 is TGTGCCAGCAGTGAATTGGACAGCCCTGCCTTTGTCTATGGCTACACCTTC.

The genes are TRBV5-1 and TRBJ2-1, with D perhaps matching TRBD2 (6 bases). The ends were cut back, 2 bases at V and 7 bases at J, with 10 bases in the middle. Germline-derived CDR1 and CDR2 are SGHRS and YFSETQ. The CDR3 consists of 13 residues. CDR3 DNA: TGCGCCAGCAGCTTTGTGGCGGGGAATGAGCAGTTCTTC. Translated, it gives CASSFVAGNEQFF.

The rearrangement uses TRBV5-1 and TRBJ2-7; D is uncertain. V lost 1 base, J lost 4 bases, and 6 bases lay in between. There are 12 residues in the CDR3. Germline V CDR1 and CDR2: SGHRS, YFSETQ. The CDR3 sequence is CASSLNSYEQYF. For the CDR3, the DNA is TGCGCCAGCAGCTTGAACAGTTACGAGCAGTACTTC.

The genes are TRBV5-1 and TRBJ2-5; TRBD2 aligns across 7 bases. This CDR3 region has 16 residues. The junction had 14 bases not matched to a gene; V was cut back by 5 bases and J by 4 bases. The germline CDR1 and CDR2 sequences are SGHRS and YFSETQ. The CDR3 DNA is TGCGCCAGCAGTACCCCGGGACTAACAATACGAGAGACCCAGTACTTC. Translating gives CASSTPGLTIRETQYF.

This clone was observed a few times. The rearrangement uses TRBV10-3 and TRBJ1-3, with no clear D. The CDR3 is 12 residues long. The ends were cut back, 6 bases at V and 1 base at J, with 4 bases in the middle. Per the germline V gene, CDR1 is ENHRY and CDR2 is SYGVKD. In DNA, the CDR3 is TGTGCCATCAGCGCGTCTGGAAACACCATATATTTT. It translates to CAISASGNTIYF.

This clone showed up just a few times. The rearrangement links TRBV4-2 to TRBJ2-7; D possibly corresponds to TRBD1 (6 bases). The germline V and J ends were trimmed by 0 bases and 0 bases, with 9 bases remaining between them. Per germline, CDR1 LGHNA and CDR2 YNFKEQ. This CDR3 has 15 residues. The CDR3 loop is CASSQETGPSYEQYF. The DNA for the CDR3 is TGTGCCAGCAGCCAAGAGACAGGACCCTCCTACGAGCAGTACTTC.